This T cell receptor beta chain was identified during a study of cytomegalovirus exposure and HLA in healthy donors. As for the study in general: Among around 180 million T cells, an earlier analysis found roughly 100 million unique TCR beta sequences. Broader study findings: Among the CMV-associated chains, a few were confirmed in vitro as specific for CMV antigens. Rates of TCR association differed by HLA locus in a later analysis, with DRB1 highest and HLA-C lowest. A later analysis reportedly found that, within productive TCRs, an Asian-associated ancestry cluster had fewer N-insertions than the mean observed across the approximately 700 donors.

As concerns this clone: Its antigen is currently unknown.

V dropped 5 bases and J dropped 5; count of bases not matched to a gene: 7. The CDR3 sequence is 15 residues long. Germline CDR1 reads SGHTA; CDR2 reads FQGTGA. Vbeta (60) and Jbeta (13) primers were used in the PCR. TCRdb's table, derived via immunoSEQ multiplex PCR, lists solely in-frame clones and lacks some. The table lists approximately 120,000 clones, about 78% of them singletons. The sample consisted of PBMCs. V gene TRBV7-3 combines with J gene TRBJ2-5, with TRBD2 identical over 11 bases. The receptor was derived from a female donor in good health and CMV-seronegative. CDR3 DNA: TGTGCCAGCAGCATGACTAGCGGGGCCGGTGAGACCCAGTACTTC. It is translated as CASSMTSGAGETQYF.